This TCR beta chain was captured in a study of T cell responses to AZD1222 COVID-19 vaccine. Libraries were prepared by immunoSEQ multiplex PCR; TCRdb keeps only in-frame clonotypes and omits some of them. The sample lists 150,000 to 200,000 clones; just over 90% were seen once. The CDR3 spans 14 residues. Germline V gives CDR1 LNHNV, CDR2 YYDKDF (reference sequence). V dropped 7 bases and J dropped 8 bases, with 17 bases sitting between them. There are a few counts of this clone. The source is an adult in good health. This chain uses TRBV15 with TRBJ1-4, with D unclear. Sequencing was performed on peripheral blood, taken on day 0 of AZD1222 vaccination. CDR3 sequence reads: CATIGPGDGEKLFF. CDR3 coding DNA: TGTGCCACCATCGGACCCGGGGATGGCGAAAAACTGTTTTTT.